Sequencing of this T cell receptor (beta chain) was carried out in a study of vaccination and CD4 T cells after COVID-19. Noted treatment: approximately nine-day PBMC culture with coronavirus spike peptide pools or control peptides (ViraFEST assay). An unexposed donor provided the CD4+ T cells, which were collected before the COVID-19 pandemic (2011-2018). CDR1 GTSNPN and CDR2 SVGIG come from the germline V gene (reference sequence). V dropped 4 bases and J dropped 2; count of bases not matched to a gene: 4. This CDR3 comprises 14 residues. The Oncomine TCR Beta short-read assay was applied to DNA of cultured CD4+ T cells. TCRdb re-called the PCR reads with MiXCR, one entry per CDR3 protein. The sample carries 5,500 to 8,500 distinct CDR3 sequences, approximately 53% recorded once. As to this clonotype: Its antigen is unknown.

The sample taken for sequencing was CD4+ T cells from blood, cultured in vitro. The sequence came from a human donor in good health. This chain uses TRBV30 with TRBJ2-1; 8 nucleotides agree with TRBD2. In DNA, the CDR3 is TGTGCCTGGATACGTAGCGGGGCCTACAATGAGCAGTTCTTC. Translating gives CAWIRSGAYNEQFF.